The 27 T cell receptor beta chains in this list originate from one sample, sequenced in a study of cytomegalovirus exposure and HLA in healthy donors. Primers for the PCR totalled 60 Vbeta and 13 Jbeta. TCRdb keeps only in-frame clones here, not all; method: immunoSEQ multiplex PCR. Among around 210,000 clones listed, 79% were seen once. Sequenced sample: PBMCs. The receptors derive from a man aged 50 to 59 in good health and CMV-seronegative.

The V gene is TRBV30, the J gene TRBJ1-1, with D possibly matching TRBD1 (5 bases). Germline lookup yields CDR1 GTSNPN and CDR2 SVGIG (reference sequence). The CDR3 runs to 13 residues. The V gene lost 4 bases and the J gene lost 11 bases, with 20 bases spanning the gap. The CDR3 here is CAWILYRTGGAFF. DNA for the CDR3: TGTGCCTGGATCCTATACAGGACCGGGGGGGCTTTCTTT.

The CDR3 loop is CASSSLLQGFTEAFF. CDR3 in DNA: TGTGCCAGCAGTTCCCTTTTACAGGGATTCACTGAAGCTTTCTTT. The chain carries TRBV6-6 and TRBJ1-1; maybe TRBD1 (6 bases). V lost 4 bases and J lost 4, with 16 bases in between. The CDR3 length is 15 residues. The germline V gene encodes CDR1 MNHNY and CDR2 SVGAGI (reference sequence).

The chain joins TRBV28 to TRBJ1-2, with 7 bases matching TRBD1. CDR3 size: 13 residues. Losses at the gene ends were 2 bases for V and 7 bases for J; bases not matched to a gene: 4. Germline loops: CDR1 MDHEN, CDR2 SYDVKM. Here the CDR3 DNA reads TGTGCCAGCAGTTTAAAGGGGGCGGGTGGCTACACCTTC. Translation gives CASSLKGAGGYTF.

This clone was observed once. The chain uses TRBV7-9 and TRBJ2-1; 11 bases agree with TRBD2. The germline V gene encodes CDR1 SEHNR and CDR2 FQNEAQ (reference sequence). V lost 2 bases and J lost 6; bases outside the gene matches: 6. The CDR3 length is 16 residues. Here the CDR3 reads CASSLLLAGDGNEQFF. The CDR3 nucleotides are TGTGCCAGCAGCTTATTACTAGCGGGAGACGGCAATGAGCAGTTCTTC. Looking up the rest from reference TRBV7-9 and TRBJ2-1 gives the full variable domain: DTGVSQNPRHKITKRGQNVTFRCDPISEHNRLYWYRQTLGQGPEFLTYFQNEAQLEKSRLLSDRFSAERPKGSFSTLEIQRTEQGDSAMYLCASSLLLAGDGNEQFFGPGTRLTVL.

This clone was detected only a few times. The CDR3 DNA reads as TGTGCCAGCAGTGACTCCGCGGGAGCTTTTAATGAGCAGTTCTTC. Its translation: CASSDSAGAFNEQFF. The rearrangement uses TRBV6-4 and TRBJ2-1; 7 bases map to TRBD2. With 0 bases clipped from V and 7 bases from J, the junction kept 6 bases outside the gene matches. The CDR3 is made up of 15 amino acids. Germline CDR1 is MRHNA and CDR2 is SNTAGT.

The chain has TRBV28 and TRBJ1-1; weak D call: TRBD1 (5 bases). Trimming took 6 bases from V and 0 from J, leaving 11 bases between them. Looked up from germline, CDR1 is MDHEN and CDR2 is SYDVKM. The CDR3 is 14 amino acids. Here the CDR3 reads CASRELGVNTEAFF. Written as DNA, the CDR3 is TGTGCCAGCAGGGAATTAGGGGTGAACACTGAAGCTTTCTTT.

The chain joins TRBV9 to TRBJ2-5; a possible D gene is TRBD2 (5 bases). The germline CDR1 and CDR2 sequences are SGDLS and YYNGEE. Between the trimmed V and J ends, which lost 3 bases and 5 bases, there was a span of 17 bases. This CDR3 is built from 15 residues. As DNA, the CDR3 is TGTGCCAGCAGCGACCTAACACCCCCGGGGGAGACCCAGTACTTC. This codes for CASSDLTPPGETQYF.

CDR3 coding DNA: TGTGCCAGTAGTACCCGCAGAACTAGCGGCCAAGAGACCCAGTACTTC. Amino acids: CASSTRRTSGQETQYF. The rearrangement links TRBV19 to TRBJ2-5; 8 bases match TRBD2. This CDR3 spans 16 amino acids. J was trimmed by 1 base and V by 4 bases; bases with no gene match: 8. Germline loops: CDR1 LNHDA, CDR2 SQIVND (reference sequence).

About this clone itself: Other DNA sequences in this sample translate to the same CDR3. V gene TRBV5-1 combines with J gene TRBJ2-7, with TRBD1 identical over 7 bases. From germline, CDR1 is SGHRS and CDR2 YFSETQ. The CDR3 loop spans 14 amino acids. V gave up 0 bases and J gave up 2 bases; unmatched junction bases: 2. CDR3 loop: CASSLGQGAYEQYF. The DNA for the CDR3 is TGCGCCAGCAGCTTGGGACAGGGTGCCTACGAGCAGTACTTC. Full variable domain (outside the CDR3, taken from reference TRBV5-1 and TRBJ2-7): KAGVTQTPRYLIKTRGQQVTLSCSPISGHRSVSWYQQTPGQGLQFLFEYFSETQRNKGNFPGRFSGRQFSNSRSEMNVSTLELGDSALYLCASSLGQGAYEQYFGPGTRLTVT.

The chain joins TRBV29-1 to TRBJ2-7; 9 bases match TRBD1. This CDR3 has 14 residues. Germline trimming cut 5 bases from V and 3 bases from J; bases unmatched to any gene: 8. Per the germline V gene, CDR1 is SQVTM and CDR2 is ANQGSEA. The CDR3 loop is CSVTRDRDYYEQYF. CDR3 nucleotide sequence: TGCAGCGTTACCAGGGACAGGGACTACTACGAGCAGTACTTC.

For this clone: The junction shows a germline mismatch at one end, possibly a read error. The gene calls are TRBV7-9 and TRBJ2-1; 8 bases match TRBD1. CDR1 is SEHNR, CDR2 FQNEAQ, per germline (reference sequence). The CDR3 runs to 15 residues. In DNA form, the CDR3 reads TGTGCCAGCAGCCTAGCTTGGACAGGGTGGAATGAGCAGTTCTTC. Protein product: CASSLAWTGWNEQFF.

The chain links TRBV10-3 to TRBJ1-5; D gene ambiguous. V was shortened by 5 bases and J by 0 bases, with 11 bases between the two germline ends. Per germline, CDR1 ENHRY and CDR2 SYGVKD. This CDR3 is built from 15 residues. The CDR3 coding sequence is TGTGCCATCAGTCCTTCGGAGTTTAGCAATCAGCCCCAGCATTTT. Translating gives CAISPSEFSNQPQHF.

The chain employs TRBV4-1 and TRBJ2-1; tentatively, D is TRBD2 (6 bases). Between the trimmed V and J ends, which lost 3 bases and 7 bases, there was a span of 19 bases. Germline V gene sequence: CDR1 MGHRA, CDR2 YSYEKL. The CDR3 is 16 residues long. The CDR3 DNA reads as TGCGCCAGCAGCCAGCCCAGGGACTCCCGGGTTAATGAGCAGTTCTTC. This codes for CASSQPRDSRVNEQFF.

CDR3 nucleotides: TGTGCCAGCAGCCGAAGGTTAGGGCAGGGGGCCAGTGAGCAGTTCTTC. This sequence encodes CASSRRLGQGASEQFF. V gene TRBV7-9 combines with J gene TRBJ2-1; TRBD1 matches at 8 bases. Germline loops: CDR1 SEHNR, CDR2 FQNEAQ (reference sequence). CDR3 length: 16 amino acids. V shed 5 bases, J shed 9 bases, and the junction held 15 bases outside the gene matches.

The rearrangement links TRBV27 to TRBJ2-7; a weak D match, TRBD2 (6 bases). The germline V gene has CDR1 MNHEY and CDR2 SMNVEV (reference sequence). V was shortened by 6 bases and J by 2 bases, with 17 bases between the two germline ends. The CDR3 runs to 15 residues. The CDR3 protein is CASSQMGLLTYEQYF. DNA for the CDR3: TGTGCCAGCAGCCAAATGGGACTGCTTACCTACGAGCAGTACTTC.

V is TRBV7-9 and J is TRBJ2-3; TRBD1 is a possible D gene (6 bases). Trimming left V 0 bases short and J 5 bases short, with 12 bases between. Looked up from germline, CDR1 is SEHNR and CDR2 is FQNEAQ (reference sequence). The CDR3 is 15 amino acids. The CDR3: CASSLAVQGVDTQYF. The CDR3 nucleotides read TGTGCCAGCAGCTTAGCGGTACAGGGAGTAGATACGCAGTATTTT.

The chain is built from TRBV2 and TRBJ2-4, with 12 bases fitting TRBD2. Trimming cost V 1 base and J 8 bases; bases outside gene matches: 12. This CDR3 has 18 residues. Germline-derived CDR1 and CDR2 are SNHLY and FYNNEI. The CDR3 DNA is TGTGCCAGCAGTGAAGGAAGGACTAGCGGGACGCCGAGGTACATTCAGTACTTC. Residues: CASSEGRTSGTPRYIQYF.

The sample holds a few counts of this clone. The chain recombines TRBV27 with TRBJ2-7; D is perhaps TRBD1 (6 bases). Germline-derived CDR1 and CDR2 are MNHEY and SMNVEV (reference sequence). The CDR3 length is 15 residues. Trimming pared 6 bases from V and 0 bases from J, leaving 15 bases between. As DNA, the CDR3 is TGTGCCAGCAGCCTGCGGACAGTAGCCTCCTACGAGCAGTACTTC. Residues: CASSLRTVASYEQYF.

The rearrangement links TRBV5-5 to TRBJ1-5, with no clear D. The CDR3 is 14 residues long. Germline V CDR1 and CDR2: SGHKS, YYEKEE (reference sequence). V was clipped by 4 bases and J by 5 bases, with 13 bases between them. The CDR3 sequence: CASSAGIEDQPQHF. CDR3 DNA: TGTGCCAGCAGCGCCGGGATAGAAGATCAGCCCCAGCATTTT.

The rearrangement links TRBV18 to TRBJ1-1; D is unclear. Germline assignment: CDR1 KGHSH and CDR2 LQKENI. V dropped 3 bases and J dropped 0 bases, with 8 bases sitting between them. The CDR3 runs 14 residues. CDR3 DNA: TGTGCCAGCTCACCTGAGATGATGAACACTGAAGCTTTCTTT. Translation: CASSPEMMNTEAFF.

The chain combines TRBV27 with TRBJ2-2; TRBD1 matches 8 bases. The CDR3 covers 15 residues. Germline V lookup: CDR1 MNHEY, CDR2 SMNVEV (reference sequence). The junction had 6 bases not matched to a gene; V was cut back by 5 bases and J by 4 bases. CDR3 sequence: CASSPGDRFTGELFF. In DNA form, the CDR3 reads TGTGCCAGCAGTCCCGGGGACAGGTTCACCGGGGAGCTGTTTTTT.

The V call is TRBV27, the J call TRBJ1-5; 9 nucleotides line up with TRBD1. Per germline, CDR1 MNHEY and CDR2 SMNVEV (reference sequence). Trimming cost V 0 bases and J 6 bases; bases outside gene matches: 6. The CDR3 is 16 amino acids. The CDR3 spells CASSLSQGANLQPQHF. CDR3 DNA: TGTGCCAGCAGTTTATCACAGGGGGCGAATCTTCAGCCCCAGCATTTT.

This chain connects TRBV5-6 to TRBJ1-3; D gene ambiguous. The CDR3 covers 14 residues. Trimming shortened V by 3 bases and J by 0 bases, and 7 bases separated the two germline ends. Germline lookup yields CDR1 SGHDT and CDR2 YYEEEE. The CDR3 DNA reads TGTGCCAGCAGCTCCCCGGTCTCTGGAAACACCATATATTTT. Its protein product is CASSSPVSGNTIYF.

The rearrangement joins TRBV29-1 to TRBJ2-1; D call uncertain. The CDR3 consists of 12 residues. CDR1 is SQVTM and CDR2 is ANQGSEA in the germline V gene. The V and J ends lost 2 bases and 8 bases respectively, with 10 bases between them. The CDR3 region is CSVEKTFHEQFF. Here the CDR3 DNA reads TGCAGCGTTGAAAAGACTTTCCATGAGCAGTTCTTC.

The chain couples TRBV11-1 to TRBJ2-5; D is undetermined. V lost 5 bases to trimming and J lost 5 bases, with 15 bases between them. CDR3 size: 14 residues. Germline CDR1 is SGHAT and CDR2 is FQDESV (reference sequence). The CDR3 nucleotides read TGTGCCAGCAGCCCCACAGTAGTACCTGAGACCCAGTACTTC. It is translated as CASSPTVVPETQYF.

This clone was seen more than once but under ten times. This sequence joins TRBV7-9 and TRBJ2-1; 7 nucleotides match TRBD1. The germline V gene encodes CDR1 SEHNR and CDR2 FQNEAQ (reference sequence). The CDR3 runs to 12 residues. V lost 5 bases, J lost 8 bases, and 3 bases stayed unmatched. The DNA of the CDR3 is TGTGCCAGCAGCCGAACAGGGGATGAGCAGTTCTTC. Translated: CASSRTGDEQFF.

V is TRBV18 and J is TRBJ2-1, with 9 bases that match TRBD2. CDR1 and CDR2 (germline): KGHSH, LQKENI. V gave up 3 bases and J gave up 7 bases; unmatched junction bases: 7. This CDR3 has 15 residues. CDR3 sequence: CASSPPSGMSNEQFF. CDR3 DNA sequence: TGTGCCAGCTCACCCCCTAGCGGGATGTCAAATGAGCAGTTCTTC. The full variable domain, its missing parts supplied by reference TRBV18 and TRBJ2-1, is NAGVMQNPRHLVRRRGQEARLRCSPMKGHSHVYWYRQLPEEGLKFMVYLQKENIIDESGMPKERFSAEFPKEGPSILRIQQVVRGDSAAYFCASSPPSGMSNEQFFGPGTRLTVL.